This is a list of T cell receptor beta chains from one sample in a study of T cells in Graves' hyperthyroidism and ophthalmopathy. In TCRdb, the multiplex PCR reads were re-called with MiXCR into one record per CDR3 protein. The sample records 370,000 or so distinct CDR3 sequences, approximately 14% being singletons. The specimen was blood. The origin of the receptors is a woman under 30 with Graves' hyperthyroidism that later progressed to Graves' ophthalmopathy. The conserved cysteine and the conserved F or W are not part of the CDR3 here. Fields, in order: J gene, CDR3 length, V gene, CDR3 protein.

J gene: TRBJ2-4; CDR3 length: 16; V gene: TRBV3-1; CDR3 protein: ASSPLGLSGRGEHIQY
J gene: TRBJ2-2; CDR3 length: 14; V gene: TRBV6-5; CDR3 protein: ASSYSGEGYTGELF
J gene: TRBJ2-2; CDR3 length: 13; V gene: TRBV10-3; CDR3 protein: ATRTSGGDTGELF
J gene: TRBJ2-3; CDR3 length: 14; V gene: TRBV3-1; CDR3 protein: ASSPIRDRSTDTQY
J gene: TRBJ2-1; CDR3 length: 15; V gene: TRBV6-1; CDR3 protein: ASSDGVLAGTYNEQF
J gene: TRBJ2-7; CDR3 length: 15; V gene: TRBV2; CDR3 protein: ASSEAETGQGLYEQY
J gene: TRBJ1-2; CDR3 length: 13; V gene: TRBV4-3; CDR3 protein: ASSTDRVSDYGYT
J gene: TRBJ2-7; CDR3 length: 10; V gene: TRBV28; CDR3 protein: ANSRRGYEQY
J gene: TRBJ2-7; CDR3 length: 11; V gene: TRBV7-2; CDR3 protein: ASSLGVSTEQY
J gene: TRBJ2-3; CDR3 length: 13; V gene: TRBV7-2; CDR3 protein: AELAGVLLTDTQY
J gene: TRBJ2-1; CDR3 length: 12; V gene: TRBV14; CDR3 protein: ASSQSLASNEQF
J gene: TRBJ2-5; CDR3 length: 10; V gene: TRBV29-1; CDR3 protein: SVEPSRETQY
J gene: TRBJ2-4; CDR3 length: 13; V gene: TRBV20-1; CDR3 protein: SALLRGLPKNIQY
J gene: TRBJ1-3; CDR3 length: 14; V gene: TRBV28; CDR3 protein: ASSLLGLVSGNTIY
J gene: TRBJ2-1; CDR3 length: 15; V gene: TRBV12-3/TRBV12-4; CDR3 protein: ASSLERLAGAYNEQF
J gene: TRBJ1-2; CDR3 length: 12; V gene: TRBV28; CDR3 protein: ASSLLRTSGSTT
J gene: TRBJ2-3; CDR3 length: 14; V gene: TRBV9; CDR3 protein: ASSVEVGGSADTQY
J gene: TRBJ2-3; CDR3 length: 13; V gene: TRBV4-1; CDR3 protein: ASSQDLGGGDTQY
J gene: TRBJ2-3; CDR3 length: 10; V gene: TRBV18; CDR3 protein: ASSPGTDTQY
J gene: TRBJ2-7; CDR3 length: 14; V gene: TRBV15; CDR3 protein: ATSRAPDRGVYEQY
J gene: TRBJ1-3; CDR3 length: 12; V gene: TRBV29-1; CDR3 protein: SVELADSGNTIY
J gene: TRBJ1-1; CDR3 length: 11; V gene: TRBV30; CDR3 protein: AWSIGMNTEAF
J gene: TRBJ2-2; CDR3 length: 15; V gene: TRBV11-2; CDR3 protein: ASSFNGLAGNTGELF
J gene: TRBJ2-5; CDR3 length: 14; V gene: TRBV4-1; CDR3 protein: ASSQVSGAYQETQY
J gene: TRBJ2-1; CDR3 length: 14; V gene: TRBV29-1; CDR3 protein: SVDKVSGRTHNEQF
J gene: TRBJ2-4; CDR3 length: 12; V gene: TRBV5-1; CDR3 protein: ASSLASGRAIQY
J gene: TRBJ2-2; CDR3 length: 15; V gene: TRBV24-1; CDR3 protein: ATSGDGTGGSFGELF
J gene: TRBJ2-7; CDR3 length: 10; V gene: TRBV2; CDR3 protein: AMGQGADEQY
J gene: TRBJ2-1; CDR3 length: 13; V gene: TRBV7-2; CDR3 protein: ASSLGAASYNEQF
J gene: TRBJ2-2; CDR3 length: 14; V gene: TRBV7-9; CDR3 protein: ASSLAFSRDTGELF
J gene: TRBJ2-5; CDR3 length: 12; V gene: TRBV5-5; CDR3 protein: ASSLRTGQETQY
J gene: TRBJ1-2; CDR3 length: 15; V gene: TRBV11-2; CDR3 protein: ASSTRRGSGPNYGYT
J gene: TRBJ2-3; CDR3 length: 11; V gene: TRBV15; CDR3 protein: ATSRVLDDTQY
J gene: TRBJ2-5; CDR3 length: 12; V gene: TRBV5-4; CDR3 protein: ASNSGRGGETQY
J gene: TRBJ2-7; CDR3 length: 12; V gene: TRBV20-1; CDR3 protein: SARGREIPYEQY
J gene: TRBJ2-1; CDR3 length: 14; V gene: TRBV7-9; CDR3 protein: ASSLLVQGRYNEQF
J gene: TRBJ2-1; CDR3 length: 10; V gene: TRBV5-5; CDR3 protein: ASSYLVSEQF
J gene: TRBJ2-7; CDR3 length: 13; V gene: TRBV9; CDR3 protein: ASSVDPGPFREQY
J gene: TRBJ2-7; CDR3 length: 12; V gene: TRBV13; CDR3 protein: ASSQRLDGYEQY
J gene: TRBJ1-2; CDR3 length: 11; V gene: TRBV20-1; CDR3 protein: SGRGGSLYGYT
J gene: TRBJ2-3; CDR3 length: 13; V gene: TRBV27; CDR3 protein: ASSLGKYSTDTQY
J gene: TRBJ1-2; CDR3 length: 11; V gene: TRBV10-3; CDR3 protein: AILETWGYGYT
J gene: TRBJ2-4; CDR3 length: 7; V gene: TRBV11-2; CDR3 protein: ASSPLQY
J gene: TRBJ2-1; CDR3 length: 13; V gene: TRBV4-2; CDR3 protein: ASSQGQRTYNEQF
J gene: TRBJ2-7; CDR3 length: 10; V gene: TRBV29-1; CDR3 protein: SVEAIPYEQY
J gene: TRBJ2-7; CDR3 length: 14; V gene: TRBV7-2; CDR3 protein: ASSHTSGARPDEQY
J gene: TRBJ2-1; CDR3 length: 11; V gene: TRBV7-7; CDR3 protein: ASSLRQDNEQF
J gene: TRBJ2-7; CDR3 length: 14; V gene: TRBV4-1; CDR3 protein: ASSQGPGAPHYEQY
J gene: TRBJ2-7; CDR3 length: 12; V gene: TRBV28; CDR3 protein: ASSLWRGPHEQY
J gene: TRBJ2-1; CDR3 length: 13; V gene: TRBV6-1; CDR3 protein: ASSEKAGDYNEQF
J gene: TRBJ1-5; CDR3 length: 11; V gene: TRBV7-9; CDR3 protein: ASSPESGQPQH
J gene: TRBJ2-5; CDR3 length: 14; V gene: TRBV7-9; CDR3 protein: ASSLANGSVQETQY
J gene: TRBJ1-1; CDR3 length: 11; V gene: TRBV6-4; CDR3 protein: ASSGGQGSKAF
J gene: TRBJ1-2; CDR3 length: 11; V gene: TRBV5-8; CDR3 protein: ASSLRLTDGYT
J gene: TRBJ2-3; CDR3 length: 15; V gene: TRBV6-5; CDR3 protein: ASSYSGSGVWGDTQY
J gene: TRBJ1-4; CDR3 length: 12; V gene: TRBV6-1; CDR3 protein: ASSPRDRGEKLF
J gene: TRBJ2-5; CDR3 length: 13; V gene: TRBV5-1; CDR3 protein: ASSLVSGKLGTQY
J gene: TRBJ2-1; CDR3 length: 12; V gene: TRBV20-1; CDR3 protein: SGPPGGSFGEQF
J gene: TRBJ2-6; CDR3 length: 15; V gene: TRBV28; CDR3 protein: ASSLLAGATGASVLT
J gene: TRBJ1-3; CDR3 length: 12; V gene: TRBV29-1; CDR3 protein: SVLTGEAGNTIY